The clone carrying this T cell receptor (beta chain) was counted a few times. According to the study, TCR beta libraries were built with iRepertoire HTBI primers and CDR3-region Arm-PCR. One entry per CDR3 protein results from TCRdb running MiXCR on the multiplex PCR reads. The data hold 500,000 to 800,000 distinct CDR3 sequences, with roughly 30% observed a single time. Sample time point: persistent/refractory GD, antithyroid drugs over 5 years with positive TRAb. Researchers made the TCR library from RNA that was extracted from PBMCs. These data are taken from a study of regulatory T cells in long-lasting Graves disease. The V and J ends lost 1 base and 0 bases respectively, with 8 bases between them. The CDR3 totals 14 residues. From germline, CDR1 is SGHRS and CDR2 YFSETQ.

The input for sequencing was peripheral blood mononuclear cells (PBMCs), taken when the disease was refractory, from a patient treated with antithyroid drugs. This TCR was recovered from a female donor with Graves disease. The V and J genes are TRBV5-1 and TRBJ2-7; possible D gene TRBD2, 6 bases. The CDR3 sequence: CASSLLATSYEQYF. The CDR3 DNA is TGCGCCAGCAGCTTGCTAGCGACCTCCTACGAGCAGTACTTC.